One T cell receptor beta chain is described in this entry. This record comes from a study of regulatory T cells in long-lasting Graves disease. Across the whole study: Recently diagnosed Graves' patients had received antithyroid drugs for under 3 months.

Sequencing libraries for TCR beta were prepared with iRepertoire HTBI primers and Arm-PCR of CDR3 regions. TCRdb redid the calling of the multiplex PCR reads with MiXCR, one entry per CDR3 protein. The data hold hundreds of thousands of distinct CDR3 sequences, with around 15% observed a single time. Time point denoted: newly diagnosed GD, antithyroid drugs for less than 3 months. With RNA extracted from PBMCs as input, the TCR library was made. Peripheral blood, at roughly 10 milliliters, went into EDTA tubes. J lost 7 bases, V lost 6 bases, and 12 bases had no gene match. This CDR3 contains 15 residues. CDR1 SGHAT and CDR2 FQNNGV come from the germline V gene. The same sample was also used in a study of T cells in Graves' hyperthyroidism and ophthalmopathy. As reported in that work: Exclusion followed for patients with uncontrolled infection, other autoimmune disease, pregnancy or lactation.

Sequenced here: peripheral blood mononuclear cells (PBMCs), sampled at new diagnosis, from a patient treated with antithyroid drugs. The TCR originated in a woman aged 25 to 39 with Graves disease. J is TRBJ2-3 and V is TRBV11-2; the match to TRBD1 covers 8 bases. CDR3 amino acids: CASSPLDRDGNTQYF. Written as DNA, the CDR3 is TGTGCCAGCAGTCCTTTGGACAGGGATGGGAATACGCAGTATTTT.